The clone carrying this TCR beta chain has just a few counts. This sample is drawn from a study of blood T cells in healthy people across ages. This CDR3 contains 13 residues. Looked up from germline, CDR1 is MNHNY and CDR2 is SVGAGI (reference sequence). V lost 5 bases and J lost 3; bases outside the gene matches: 2. A sample-barcoded 5' primer and a J-beta primer mix were used in a second PCR of roughly 6 to 12 cycles. From the 5' RACE reads, TCRdb called clonotypes with MiXCR, one entry per CDR3 protein. Of some 690,000 distinct CDR3 sequences in the sample, 22% were seen once. This clonotype was obtained from a man between 65 and 85 years old in good health. The chain uses TRBV6-6 and TRBJ2-5, with 8 bases aligning to TRBD1. Source material: blood. The CDR3 nucleotides read TGTGCCAGCAGTAACAGGGGGGAAGAGACCCAGTACTTC. It is translated as CASSNRGEETQYF.